The entry below gives a single TCR beta chain sequence along with its context. Its antigen is still unknown. Base qualities were left out, and no much larger clone turns up one base away. Receptor libraries were prepared by the immunoSEQ multiplex PCR assay. For the multiplex PCR, a mixture combining 60 forward primers for TCR Vbeta segments and 13 reverse primers for TCR Jbeta segments was used. The CDR3 region of rearranged TCR beta genes was amplified from genomic DNA with a multiplex PCR assay. The Illumina HiSeq System was used to sequence the amplified TCR beta libraries as 87-base-pair reads. Concerning the study's data processing: In a later analysis, 80 million or so unique TCR beta chains were counted across the roughly 610 repertoires, and some 10 million of these chains were shared by at least two donors. Raw reads were error-corrected and collapsed into unique sequences by a nearest-neighbor algorithm in which closely related sequences were merged to remove PCR and sequencing errors. V, D and J gene segments were assigned by aligning CDR3 sequences to IMGT reference sequences. For a sequence to be retained, a match of at least six nucleotides was required to both a V gene segment and a J gene segment. A rearrangement counted as productive if the CDR3 had no stop codons and remained in frame with V and J, and every other rearrangement counted as non-productive. CDR3 was defined according to IMGT convention as the region running from the second conserved V-encoded cysteine to the conserved J-encoded phenylalanine. The earlier analysis of about 620 of the donors excluded sequences that lacked an unambiguous match to a single V gene segment. In an earlier analysis of approximately 590 of the donors, a V segment was called functional when productive rearrangements were above 56.7%, and segregating when the standard deviation between donors exceeded 5%. A statistical classification framework was built for diagnosing cytomegalovirus status from the catalog of TCR beta chain sequences. A later analysis assigned V and J genes by comparing TCR nucleotide sequences with IMGT/GENE-DB human TR gene sequences. The TCRdist pipeline was used in a later analysis to assign CDR3 sequences and most-parsimonious VDJ recombination scenarios. In a later analysis, each TCR beta chain was defined by its CDR3 amino acid sequence together with its V-gene family, and reads lacking a unique V-gene family were excluded. In a later analysis, 550 to 650 highly shared, low-generation-probability nucleotide sequences were removed to address suspected cross-contamination and a sequencing artifact. In a later analysis, a clonal expansion index for each public chain was calculated from normalized within-repertoire ranks of inferred template counts. In a later analysis, generation probabilities were computed with a VDJ recombination model fitted to out-of-frame rearrangements, and the resulting probabilities were checked against IGoR. A later analysis scored TCR-TCR, TCR-HLA and TCR-CMV co-occurrence with hypergeometric tests, applying a repertoire-size bias correction to TCR pairs. To estimate false discovery rates, a later analysis permuted the HLA or CMV assignments 20 times. A later analysis grouped co-occurring TCRs with DBSCAN, adding TCRdist sequence similarity when clustering within HLA-allele-positive subsets. Repertoires with fewer than 30,000 or more than 120,000 public chains were left out of co-occurrence clustering, as were a few repertoires with anomalous nucleotide sharing. The table comes from immuneACCESS by way of TCRdb, which keeps in-frame sequences with V and J called. Part of the clones is missing from these tables; in studies checked, under half for an unresolved V gene and the rest for unknown reasons. The V and J calls and clone size were taken over from that table, and D and trimming were inferred from the DNA. This sample lists roughly 130,000 clones; about 8.5% were detected once. Approximately 5% of the sample is in the top ten clones.

The cohort consisted of 600 to 700 healthy bone marrow donors. At the time of sampling, all cohort members were nominally healthy, though unrecorded immune exposures were likely present. The donor was CMV seronegative and was included in the group of a few hundred seronegative cohort members. A peripheral blood sample was provided by each donor, and peripheral blood mononuclear cells were used for TCR beta sequencing. Genomic DNA extraction from the blood cell samples was performed with the Qiagen DNeasy Blood Extraction Kit. The sample belongs to a study of cytomegalovirus exposure and HLA in healthy donors (dated by TCRdb to 2016 to 2017). About the full investigation: An earlier analysis of 587 of the donors reported 276 Gb of sequence data and 95 million to 120 million unique TCR beta sequences obtained from 180 million or so T cells. Approximately 310 gigabases of sequencing data and tens of millions of unique TCR sequences were included in an early release covering over 600 HLA-typed donors. Because of strong linkage in the cohort, a few DR-DQ haplotypes were treated as single units for association and clustering. To study patterns of TCR occurrence, a later analysis re-analyzed previously published TCR beta repertoires from 666 donors and added high-resolution HLA genotyping. The T cell repertoires of 666 subjects were profiled by immunosequencing and related to cytomegalovirus serostatus. Across 300 to 400 genotyped donors of the cohort, an average of roughly 250,000 unique TCR beta nucleotide sequences per donor were sequenced, and around 20% of those sequences were non-productive. Donor age, sex, ethnicity and CMV serostatus were collected together with the repertoire data. Every repertoire in the discovery cohort had been generated on one and the same sequencing platform. Along with the approximately 650-subject first cohort, a separate validation cohort of over 90 different subjects was used. The later analysis used no new phenotypic data to find candidate immune exposures, relying instead on TCR beta sequences and their occurrence across donors. The number of donors typed differed by locus, with roughly 629-640 for A, B, C, DRB1 and DQB1, around 500 for DQA1, nearly 610 for DPA1, and some 440 for DPB1. Of the 398 genotyped donors, about 80% fell in the genetic ancestry cluster associated with self-reported Caucasian donors. An earlier analysis of roughly 580 of the donors used high-throughput TCR beta sequencing to judge whether each TCR beta V gene segment behaved as functional or pseudogenic. Class I and class II HLA loci were covered by the typing at four-digit resolution. To predict cytomegalovirus infection status, the study brought together high-throughput TCR immunosequencing, statistical association of individual TCRs with disease status, and machine learning. The study was designed to test whether signatures of past pathogen exposure could be identified by cataloging public T cell receptors. Genome-wide SNP genotypes for about three fifths of the roughly 670 donors were used in a later genetic analysis, which treated that subset as a discovery cohort. Beyond this particular receptor, the publication reports: In a later genetic analysis, a missense DCLRE1C variant was associated with V-gene and J-gene trimming of TCR beta chains, and the association was replicated in an independent cohort. Because some donors lacked HLA typing at each locus, the association tests relied only on the typed subset. In vitro tests confirmed that a few of the cytomegalovirus-associated TCR beta chains recognize cytomegalovirus antigens. A later analysis found that HLA-associated TCR beta chains were more clonally expanded and had lower generation probabilities than equally common non-associated chains. Cytomegalovirus status was reported to be diagnosed by the classifier with high specificity and sensitivity in both the original and validation cohorts. Correlated functional status among segregating V segments might be attributable to linkage disequilibrium, but an unknown experimental factor could not be ruled out. A further reported finding was that TCR beta sequences accurately predicted the HLA-A and HLA-B alleles for most subjects in the first cohort. When HLA alleles, especially DR and DQ, strongly co-occurred, TCR associations were difficult to assign to individual alleles. According to a later analysis, TCR association rates differed among HLA loci, with DRB1 alleles showing the most associated TCRs and HLA-C alleles showing the fewest. Presence/absence analyses assumed roughly uniform sequencing depth across donors, an assumption that may not hold. The cohort was sequenced for TCR beta chains only, and without alpha or paired-chain data the features that could be detected were limited. In an earlier analysis of more than 500 of the donors, most TCR beta V segments appeared in productive rearrangements about 90% or about 30% of the time, broadly matching IMGT annotations. Most TCR sequences were observed very rarely across donors, whereas some public TCRs were present in many individuals. Several of the top co-occurrence clusters appeared to be linked to parvovirus B19, influenza, CMV and Epstein-Barr virus, according to a later analysis. Because the 87-base-pair reads could not distinguish some IMGT-functional V segments, including TRBV6-2 and TRBV6-3, those segments were excluded. Most CMV-associated TCR beta chains appeared to be HLA-restricted in a later analysis, and the HLA associations seemed to be driven largely by CMV exposure. The sequencing pipeline was judged likely to have produced a cluster of highly shared sequence variants as a technical artifact. Because counts were too low, around 18 rarely observed V segments, including chromosome 9 orphons, were left out of the earlier analysis of approximately 580 of the donors. According to a later genetic analysis, donors in an Asian-associated ancestry cluster had fewer N-insertions in productive TCRs than the approximately 650-donor mean. In the study, about 150 TCR beta chains were listed as associated with cytomegalovirus. The authors suggested that the approach could potentially be extended to other disease states and immunological phenotypes. At a false discovery rate of 0.05, a later analysis linked 15,000 to 20,000 TCR beta sequences to specific HLA alleles. Immune exposure information for the cohort was limited to CMV serostatus.

The CDR3 holds 15 amino acids from the cysteine to the phenylalanine. The read is trimmed to its CDR3 DNA, 45 bases read in frame from base 1. As encoded in the germline V gene, CDR1 is SGHTA while CDR2 is FQGNSA. Trimming accounts for 4 bases at V and 6 bases at J, while the number of junction bases matched to no gene is 10. The chain couples TRBV7-2 to TRBJ2-7; TRBD1 agrees with 9 junctional bases. The sequence was obtained from a man aged 35 to 55 in good health and CMV-seronegative. Sample: PBMCs. For the CDR3, the sequence is CASSSQGAGAGEQYF. In nucleotides, the sequence is TGTGCCAGCAGCTCACAGGGGGCCGGGGCGGGCGAGCAGTACTTC.